What follows is one T cell receptor (beta chain) and its context. No antigen is known for it. The assay was immunoSEQ multiplex PCR, and TCRdb's table has in-frame clones only and misses some. The repertoire holds some 240,000 clones, with 87% as singletons. The CDR3 is made up of 16 amino acids. Trimming took off 1 base at V and 1 base at J, with 10 bases between the two ends. Germline CDR1 and CDR2: MGHRA and YSYEKL. The entry originates in a study of Ad26.COV2.S vaccination and SARS-CoV-2 variants. For the study at large: Participants got Ad26.COV2.S intramuscularly, once or twice 56 days apart.

The treatment is: around 19 received Ad26.COV2.S at low or high dose, single or two shots; 5 received placebo; per-sample allocation not given. Sampling was performed 63 days after the first vaccine or placebo injection. Broader study findings: Reported findings describe substantial breadth in spike-specific CD8+ and CD4+ T cell responses following vaccination. Placebo recipients and vaccine recipients were similar in non-spike TCR breadth.

V usage is TRBV4-1 and J usage is TRBJ1-4, with a weak D call TRBD1 (6 bases). The source of this sequence is a person aged 18 to 59 who received the Ad26.COV2.S COVID-19 vaccine or a placebo. The starting material was peripheral blood, obtained in a trial of Ad26.COV2.S vaccine versus placebo. In DNA, the CDR3 is TGCGCCAGCAGCCAAGCGGGGGGGCTAACTAATGAAAAACTGTTTTTT. Encoded protein: CASSQAGGLTNEKLFF.